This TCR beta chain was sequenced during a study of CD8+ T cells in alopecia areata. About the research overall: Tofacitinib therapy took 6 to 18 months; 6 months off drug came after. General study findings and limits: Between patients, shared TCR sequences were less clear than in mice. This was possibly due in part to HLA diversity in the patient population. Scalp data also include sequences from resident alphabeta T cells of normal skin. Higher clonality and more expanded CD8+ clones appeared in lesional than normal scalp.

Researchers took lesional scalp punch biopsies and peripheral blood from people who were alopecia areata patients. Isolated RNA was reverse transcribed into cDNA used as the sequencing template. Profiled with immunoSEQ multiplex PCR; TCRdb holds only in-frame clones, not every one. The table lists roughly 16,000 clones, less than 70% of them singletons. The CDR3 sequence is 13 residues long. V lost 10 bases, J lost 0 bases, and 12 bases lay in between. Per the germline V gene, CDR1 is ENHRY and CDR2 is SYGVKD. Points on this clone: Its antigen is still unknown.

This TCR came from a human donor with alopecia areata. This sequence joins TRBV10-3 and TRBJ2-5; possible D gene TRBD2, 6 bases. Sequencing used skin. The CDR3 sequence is CASWGENQETQYF. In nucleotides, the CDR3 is TGTGCCAGTTGGGGGGAGAACCAAGAGACCCAGTACTTC.